This record concerns one T cell receptor beta chain sequence. The antigen is undetermined. PCR primers comprised 60 Vbeta and 13 Jbeta primers. Data came from immunoSEQ multiplex PCR; TCRdb stores just in-frame clones and leaves some out. The sample has 75,000 to 90,000 clones, around 77% seen once. This sample was taken from a study of cytomegalovirus exposure and HLA in healthy donors. Study-wide background: Researchers previously reported finding fewer than 140 million unique TCR beta sequences from around 200 million T cells. Among the approximately 430 donors who were genotyped, roughly 86% fell in the genetic ancestry cluster that is associated with self-reported Caucasian donors.

Study-wide findings and caveats: Later on, an analysis found that several of the most significant clusters appeared to be linked to common viral pathogens, which included parvovirus B19. Whilst most TCR sequences proved rare, a subset of public TCRs occurred across many donors.

V lost 2 bases to trimming and J lost 0 bases, with 12 bases between them. The CDR3 is made up of 16 amino acids. Per germline, CDR1 SGDLS and CDR2 YYNGEE. Sequencing was done on a sample of PBMCs. The TCR sequence derives from a woman in her forties in good health and CMV-seropositive. J is TRBJ1-3 and V is TRBV9; a weak D match, TRBD1 (6 bases). The CDR3 loop reads CASSVSGQLSGNTIYF. CDR3 bases: TGTGCCAGCAGCGTGAGCGGACAGCTCTCTGGAAACACCATATATTTT.